This T cell receptor (beta chain) is from a study of T cells in Graves' hyperthyroidism and ophthalmopathy (dated by TCRdb to the late 2010s). Notes on the research overall: Peripheral blood was sampled at the time of initial diagnosis, prior to any treatment. Whether ophthalmopathy could be predicted prospectively was tested in an independent validation cohort made up of under 20 hyperthyroidism patients plus 17 patients who later progressed to ophthalmopathy. Following sampling, methimazole starting at 30 mg daily was given to hyperthyroidism patients, and high-dose intravenous methylprednisolone was given to ophthalmopathy patients. In several Graves' hyperthyroidism patients, the study also compared T-cell repertoires from thyroid tissue with T-cell repertoires from blood. The roughly 91 discovery patients were randomly divided into training and test sets at a 7:3 ratio. To identify distinguishing TCR V-J signatures, a discovery cohort of about 100 patients was used, comprising roughly 45 with Graves' ophthalmopathy and around 60 with stable Graves' hyperthyroidism. The paper describes TCR Vbeta CDR3 sequencing of 135 peripheral blood samples, made up of some 42 ophthalmopathy patients, 70 to 75 hyperthyroidism patients and 17 progressor patients. The paper as a whole reports these results and caveats: Sample size was not statistically predetermined, and investigators were not blinded to group allocation. Most expanded thyroid clonotypes (frequency above 0.001) were also detected in blood, a finding suggesting that blood repertoires may reflect thyroid immune responses. A model built on a 13 V-J signature distinguished ophthalmopathy from stable hyperthyroidism, reaching about 88% sensitivity and 81.08% specificity in cross-validation and 80%/75% in testing. In validation, progression to ophthalmopathy was predicted by the model with 55% to 71% sensitivity and 72.22% specificity, a median of roughly six months before onset.

Hyperthyroidism patients were newly diagnosed, with disease duration under 2 months, and aged 18 to 65 years. The study excluded patients with uncontrolled infections, other autoimmune diseases, pregnancy or lactation. Diagnoses were based on clinical symptoms, serum thyroxine and TRAb, thyroid ultrasound and orbital computed tomography. Blood from progressor patients was drawn when they were first diagnosed with hyperthyroidism, before any ophthalmopathy symptoms appeared. Ficoll-Paque density gradient centrifugation was used to isolate PBMCs from about 10 ml of fresh peripheral blood. Progressor patients were first diagnosed with Graves' hyperthyroidism and then developed ophthalmopathy during follow-up. Trizol reagent was used to extract total RNA, and RNA quality was then checked on an Agilent 2100 Bioanalyzer. The CDR3 goes from the cysteine to the phenylalanine over 15 residues. Only the CDR3 part of the read is kept: 45 bases, read in frame from the first base. V is clipped by 0 bases and J by 2 bases, and the sequence between their germline boundaries is 11 bases long. Sequences LNHDA (CDR1) and SQIVND (CDR2) are obtained from the germline V gene (reference sequence).

Comment on this clonotype: What this receptor recognizes is not known. Base qualities are missing; no much larger clone stands one base away.

The TCR beta CDR3 regions were amplified from the RNA transcripts. For the first round of RT-PCR on the TCR CDR3, the HTBI primer set was used together with the Qiagen OneStep RT-PCR kit. A second multiplex PCR round built the libraries, followed by size selection and purification. The libraries were sequenced on an Illumina HiSeq2000 using paired-end 100 bp reads. In the original analysis: SOAPnuke was used to process the raw data, removing reads that contained adapters or uncalled bases, had a mean Phred below 15, or lacked an exact match to the constant primer or identifier. COPE v1.2.5 was used to merge the high-quality paired reads, and each unique nucleotide sequence was defined as a clonotype. MiTCR v1.1 was used to align clonotypes to the IMGT TRBV, TRBD and TRBJ reference segments. Analysis was restricted to V-J combinations with a frequency above 0.0001, which covered about 99% of repertoires. A TCS score was defined as the ratio of F50 (clonal expansion) to E x V (chaos), with BLOSUM62-based TCRdist applied between CDR3 peptides within each V-J. Welch's t-statistics and random forest reduced 500 to 650 V-J features to roughly 13, which were used in a naive Bayes classifier (R e1071). The raw public data were reprocessed by TCRdb itself: fastp quality trimming at Q25, MiXCR clonotype calling, in-frame beta chains only. Duplicate CDR3 protein sequences are folded into a single record with the most common DNA and genes. V and J calls and clone size were set by TCRdb, not the authors. The table for this sample lists about 380,000 distinct CDR3 sequences; 13% of them were counted only once. The ten biggest clones cover less than 25% of the sample.

The sequencing input was blood. This sequence originates from a man aged 30-40 years with Graves' hyperthyroidism that later progressed to Graves' ophthalmopathy. The chain uses TRBV19 and TRBJ2-7; the D region possibly corresponds to TRBD1 (6 bases align). The sequenced DNA: TGTGCCAGTAGTATAGAGCCGAGACAGGCCTACGAGCAGTACTTC. Its amino acids are CASSIEPRQAYEQYF.